This T cell receptor beta chain appears in the sequencing data of a study of radiation and T cells in renal cell carcinoma. Study results and limitations: From baseline, blood top tumor clonotypes peaked at 2 weeks post-radiation. No pretreatment tumor biopsies were available for baseline clonotypes.

Sequenced by immunoSEQ multiplex PCR; TCRdb stores in-frame clones only, minus some. The table shows tens of thousands of clones, with about four fifths occurring only once. This CDR3 region has 18 residues. Germline V CDR1 and CDR2: MDHEN, SYDVKM. V was cut by 4 bases and J by 3 bases, with 22 bases left in between. Regarding time point: baseline pretreatment blood. Noted treatment: 15 Gy SBRT to primary tumor, nephrectomy 4 weeks later. After SBRT, blood was collected at 2 and 4 weeks, plus baseline. This renal cell carcinoma was of the clear cell type. About this clone: Its cognate antigen is unknown.

This sequence originates from a man aged 60 to 75 with renal cell carcinoma. The input for sequencing was blood, taken from a patient whose treatment included radiotherapy and nephrectomy. V gene TRBV28 combines with J gene TRBJ2-1, with D unclear. DNA for the CDR3: TGTGCCAGCAGTTGGCCGACCCAGGAGAAACGCCTCTACAATGAGCAGTTCTTC. It is translated as CASSWPTQEKRLYNEQFF.